These T cell receptor beta chains were read from a single sample in a study of blood T cell repertoires in COVID-19. Sequencing used immunoSEQ multiplex PCR; TCRdb keeps in-frame clones, though not all of them. This table has a few hundred thousand clones, approximately 88% appearing once. The sample taken for sequencing was peripheral blood. The receptors derive from a woman between 25 and 40 years old with COVID-19, enrolled during active disease. The CDR3 runs from the conserved cysteine through the conserved F or W. Each record gives: V gene, clone size, D gene, J gene, CDR3 length, CDR3 protein, CDR3 DNA. The D gene is left open where the match is weak. Not every row has a clone size; where given, it reads once, few, many or a size class.

v_call: TRBV11-2; clone_size: once; d_call: -; j_call: TRBJ1-2; cdr3_length: 14; cdr3_aa: CASSLVQGGYGYTF; cdr3_nt: TGTGCCAGCAGCTTAGTACAAGGCGGCTATGGCTACACCTTC
v_call: TRBV5-4; clone_size: -; d_call: TRBD1; j_call: TRBJ2-2; cdr3_length: 18; cdr3_aa: CASSLLGDTGGNTGELFF; cdr3_nt: TGTGCCAGCAGCCTCCTGGGGGACACAGGGGGAAACACCGGGGAGCTGTTTTTT
v_call: TRBV7-6; clone_size: few; d_call: TRBD1; j_call: TRBJ1-5; cdr3_length: 14; cdr3_aa: CASSLQGGNQPQHF; cdr3_nt: TGTGCCAGCAGCTTACAGGGGGGCAATCAGCCCCAGCATTTT
v_call: TRBV11-2; clone_size: -; d_call: -; j_call: TRBJ1-2; cdr3_length: 14; cdr3_aa: CASSKTGRGDGYTF; cdr3_nt: TGTGCCAGCAGCAAAACCGGTCGGGGAGATGGCTACACCTTC
v_call: TRBV11-3; clone_size: once; d_call: TRBD2; j_call: TRBJ2-1; cdr3_length: 15; cdr3_aa: CASSLVSGGGNEQFF; cdr3_nt: TGTGCCAGCAGCTTAGTAAGCGGGGGGGGCAATGAGCAGTTCTTC
v_call: TRBV6-5; clone_size: once; d_call: -; j_call: TRBJ1-3; cdr3_length: 15; cdr3_aa: CASSSDSLSGNTIYF; cdr3_nt: TGTGCCAGCAGCTCGGACAGTCTCTCTGGAAACACCATATATTTT
v_call: TRBV15; clone_size: -; d_call: -; j_call: TRBJ2-7; cdr3_length: 14; cdr3_aa: CATSRRVGPYEQYF; cdr3_nt: TGTGCCACCAGCAGGAGGGTCGGACCCTACGAGCAGTACTTC
v_call: TRBV28; clone_size: once; d_call: -; j_call: TRBJ1-3; cdr3_length: 15; cdr3_aa: CASSGPQGSGNTIYF; cdr3_nt: TGTGCCAGCAGCGGACCACAGGGATCTGGAAACACCATATATTTT
v_call: TRBV7-2; clone_size: -; d_call: -; j_call: TRBJ1-1; cdr3_length: 19; cdr3_aa: CASSPQWRQGIHRGTEAFF; cdr3_nt: TGTGCCAGCAGCCCCCAATGGCGGCAGGGGATTCATCGGGGCACTGAAGCTTTCTTT
v_call: TRBV6-1; clone_size: -; d_call: -; j_call: TRBJ1-5; cdr3_length: 16; cdr3_aa: CASSEAAGYSNQPQHF; cdr3_nt: TGTGCCAGCAGTGAAGCGGCAGGTTATAGCAATCAGCCCCAGCATTTT
v_call: TRBV15; clone_size: -; d_call: TRBD1; j_call: TRBJ1-4; cdr3_length: 14; cdr3_aa: CATSRTGQGEKLFF; cdr3_nt: TGTGCCACCAGCAGGACAGGGCAGGGAGAAAAACTGTTTTTT
v_call: TRBV9; clone_size: once; d_call: TRBD1; j_call: TRBJ1-5; cdr3_length: 15; cdr3_aa: CASSASGTEGGPQHF; cdr3_nt: TGTGCCAGCAGCGCCTCCGGGACAGAAGGCGGACCCCAGCATTTT
v_call: TRBV2; clone_size: -; d_call: -; j_call: TRBJ2-2; cdr3_length: 15; cdr3_aa: CARQKGLSNTGELFF; cdr3_nt: TGTGCCAGACAAAAAGGACTCTCGAACACCGGGGAGCTGTTTTTT
v_call: TRBV7-9; clone_size: -; d_call: -; j_call: TRBJ2-4; cdr3_length: 17; cdr3_aa: CASSLAGGAGDKNIQYF; cdr3_nt: TGTGCCAGCAGCTTAGCCGGCGGGGCGGGTGACAAAAACATTCAGTACTTC
v_call: TRBV5-1; clone_size: -; d_call: -; j_call: TRBJ2-1; cdr3_length: 15; cdr3_aa: CASSLVRGTYNEQFF; cdr3_nt: TGCGCCAGCAGCTTGGTTAGGGGAACCTACAATGAGCAGTTCTTC
v_call: TRBV3-1/TRBV3-2; clone_size: -; d_call: TRBD2; j_call: TRBJ2-5; cdr3_length: 15; cdr3_aa: CASSPRDGRQETQYF; cdr3_nt: TGTGCCAGCAGCCCTAGGGACGGGAGGCAAGAGACCCAGTACTTC
v_call: TRBV6-1; clone_size: -; d_call: TRBD1; j_call: TRBJ1-3; cdr3_length: 15; cdr3_aa: CASSEQGAGGNTIYF; cdr3_nt: TGTGCCAGCAGTGAACAGGGGGCAGGTGGAAACACCATATATTTT
v_call: TRBV10-3; clone_size: -; d_call: -; j_call: TRBJ1-2; cdr3_length: 13; cdr3_aa: CAITGGEVDGYTF; cdr3_nt: TGTGCCATCACCGGGGGGGAAGTGGATGGCTACACCTTC
v_call: TRBV11-1; clone_size: -; d_call: -; j_call: TRBJ2-3; cdr3_length: 15; cdr3_aa: CASSLVNSGADTQYF; cdr3_nt: TGTGCCAGCAGCTTAGTGAATTCAGGGGCCGATACGCAGTATTTT
v_call: TRBV2; clone_size: once; d_call: -; j_call: TRBJ1-1; cdr3_length: 13; cdr3_aa: CATPGGMNTEAFF; cdr3_nt: TGTGCCACCCCAGGCGGGATGAACACTGAAGCTTTCTTT
v_call: TRBV28; clone_size: -; d_call: TRBD1; j_call: TRBJ1-2; cdr3_length: 14; cdr3_aa: CASISQGPNYGYTF; cdr3_nt: TGTGCCAGCATCTCACAGGGGCCTAACTATGGCTACACCTTC
v_call: TRBV7-9; clone_size: -; d_call: -; j_call: TRBJ2-2; cdr3_length: 17; cdr3_aa: CASSLGLVPGLKGELFF; cdr3_nt: TGTGCCAGCAGCTTAGGATTAGTCCCCGGTTTGAAGGGGGAGCTGTTTTTT
v_call: TRBV7-9; clone_size: -; d_call: -; j_call: TRBJ1-4; cdr3_length: 14; cdr3_aa: CASSLLQVNEKLFF; cdr3_nt: TGTGCCAGCAGCTTACTACAGGTCAATGAAAAACTGTTTTTT
v_call: TRBV27; clone_size: -; d_call: -; j_call: TRBJ1-5; cdr3_length: 21; cdr3_aa: CASSPGGRKFDPFYSNQPQHF; cdr3_nt: TGTGCCAGCAGTCCCGGGGGACGTAAATTCGACCCATTTTACAGCAATCAGCCCCAGCATTTT
v_call: TRBV11-3; clone_size: once; d_call: TRBD1; j_call: TRBJ2-2; cdr3_length: 17; cdr3_aa: CASSLEQTGVNTGELFF; cdr3_nt: TGTGCCAGCAGCTTAGAACAGACAGGGGTTAACACCGGGGAGCTGTTTTTT
v_call: TRBV19; clone_size: -; d_call: TRBD2; j_call: TRBJ2-2; cdr3_length: 15; cdr3_aa: CASSILRGGRGELFF; cdr3_nt: TGTGCCAGTAGTATCCTGCGGGGGGGCCGTGGGGAGCTGTTTTTT
v_call: TRBV6-2/TRBV6-3; clone_size: -; d_call: -; j_call: TRBJ1-2; cdr3_length: 17; cdr3_aa: CASSYSSLPQGDYGYTF; cdr3_nt: TGTGCCAGCAGTTACTCTTCCCTCCCGCAGGGTGACTATGGCTACACCTTC
v_call: TRBV19; clone_size: -; d_call: -; j_call: TRBJ1-2; cdr3_length: 14; cdr3_aa: CASAGGAANYGYTF; cdr3_nt: TGTGCCAGTGCCGGGGGAGCGGCTAACTATGGCTACACCTTC
v_call: TRBV6-6; clone_size: -; d_call: -; j_call: TRBJ2-1; cdr3_length: 15; cdr3_aa: CASSYLPGAHGEQFF; cdr3_nt: TGTGCCAGCAGTTACCTGCCGGGAGCTCACGGTGAGCAGTTCTTC
v_call: TRBV4-3; clone_size: -; d_call: -; j_call: TRBJ1-1; cdr3_length: 14; cdr3_aa: CASSQGQTNTEAFF; cdr3_nt: TGCGCCAGCAGCCAAGGACAAACGAACACTGAAGCTTTCTTT
v_call: TRBV28; clone_size: -; d_call: -; j_call: TRBJ1-4; cdr3_length: 14; cdr3_aa: CASSGGAGNEKLFF; cdr3_nt: TGTGCCAGCAGTGGGGGGGCAGGGAATGAAAAACTGTTTTTT
v_call: TRBV27; clone_size: -; d_call: -; j_call: TRBJ2-5; cdr3_length: 13; cdr3_aa: CASLTWGRETQYF; cdr3_nt: TGTGCCAGCCTCACTTGGGGCAGAGAGACCCAGTACTTC
v_call: TRBV19; clone_size: -; d_call: -; j_call: TRBJ2-1; cdr3_length: 14; cdr3_aa: CASSMPGRRNEQFF; cdr3_nt: TGTGCCAGTAGTATGCCAGGGAGGAGGAATGAGCAGTTCTTC
v_call: TRBV5-6; clone_size: -; d_call: TRBD1; j_call: TRBJ2-5; cdr3_length: 17; cdr3_aa: CASSLPPSDRGGETQYF; cdr3_nt: TGTGCCAGCAGCTTGCCCCCCTCGGACAGGGGCGGGGAGACCCAGTACTTC